This passage covers 19 T cell receptor beta chains from one sample sequenced in a study of pediatric ulcerative colitis. Sequencing used immunoSEQ multiplex PCR; TCRdb keeps in-frame clones, though not all of them. The sample gives more than 45,000 clones, 80% to 90% of which show up once; about 1.5% is in the top ten. Material: blood. The receptor set was obtained from a boy younger than 18 who was a control in a study of pediatric ulcerative colitis.

This clone was picked up a small number of times. The J gene is TRBJ2-2, the V gene TRBV10-1; no definite D call. The V end was cut by 6 bases, the J end by 6 bases, with 14 bases between. Germline CDR1 is WNHNN and CDR2 is SYGVQD (reference sequence). CDR3 length equals 14 residues. DNA for the CDR3: TGCGCCAGCAGATCAGTCTCCGGATCCGGGGAGCTGTTTTTT. Protein: CASRSVSGSGELFF.

The chain employs TRBV7-8 and TRBJ2-2; the D is unclear. Germline loops: CDR1 SGHVS, CDR2 FQNEAQ. Trimming removed 5 bases from V and 7 bases from J, with 11 bases in between. This CDR3 contains 13 residues. CDR3 amino acids: CASSPPGGGELFF. The CDR3 DNA sequence: TGTGCCAGCAGCCCCCCCGGTGGCGGGGAGCTGTTTTTT.

The chain uses TRBV16 and TRBJ1-4, with TRBD1 as a possible D gene (5 bases). Trimming removed 4 bases at V and 5 bases at J, with 14 bases between. Germline assignment: CDR1 KGHSY and CDR2 FQNENV. The CDR3 consists of 15 residues. The CDR3 region is CASSRSPGQNEKLFF. The DNA of the CDR3 is TGTGCCAGCAGCCGTTCCCCCGGACAAAATGAAAAACTGTTTTTT.

The CDR3 here is CASSLGLAGAYEQFF. DNA for the CDR3: TGTGCCAGCAGCTTAGGGCTAGCGGGAGCCTATGAGCAGTTCTTC. The rearrangement joins TRBV7-2 to TRBJ2-1, with 10 bases fitting TRBD2. Germline lookup yields CDR1 SGHTA and CDR2 FQGNSA. V gave up 1 base and J gave up 8 bases; unmatched junction bases: 5. The CDR3 length is 15 residues.

The chain joins TRBV19 to TRBJ2-1; 9 bases fit TRBD2. The germline V gene encodes CDR1 LNHDA and CDR2 SQIVND (reference sequence). Unmatched junction bases numbered 4, after V lost 5 bases and J lost 5 bases. The CDR3 runs to 14 residues. The CDR3 DNA sequence: TGTGCCAGTAGTGGTGGACTAGCGAACAATGAGCAGTTCTTC. This sequence encodes CASSGGLANNEQFF. Combining the CDR3 with reference TRBV19 and TRBJ2-1 gives the whole variable domain DGGITQSPKYLFRKEGQNVTLSCEQNLNHDAMYWYRQDPGQGLRLIYYSQIVNDFQKGDIAEGYSVSREKKESFPLTVTSAQKNPTAFYLCASSGGLANNEQFFGPGTRLTVL.

This chain connects TRBV7-8 to TRBJ2-5; maybe TRBD1 (5 bases). The CDR3 is 15 amino acids. Germline V gene data show CDR1 as SGHVS and CDR2 as FQNEAQ. The germline V and J ends were trimmed by 0 bases and 5 bases, with 13 bases remaining between them. CDR3 in amino acids: CASSLATGGWETQYF. CDR3 coding DNA: TGTGCCAGCAGCTTAGCTACAGGTGGTTGGGAGACCCAGTACTTC.

The chain carries TRBV30 and TRBJ1-2; the D is unclear. Germline V gives CDR1 GTSNPN, CDR2 SVGIG (reference sequence). The CDR3 covers 11 residues. With 6 bases removed from V and 4 bases from J, the gap between germline ends came to 9 bases. CDR3 DNA sequence: TGTGCCTGCGGACGGACCTATGGCTACACCTTC. Amino acids: CACGRTYGYTF.

The chain links TRBV7-3 to TRBJ2-1; D assignment may be TRBD1 or TRBD2 (5 bases each). V was pared by 2 bases and J by 5 bases, with 16 bases between. This CDR3 has 16 amino acids. Germline V gives CDR1 SGHTA, CDR2 FQGTGA. The CDR3 nucleotides read TGTGCCAGCAGCTTAGGGGGATGGTTTGGAGACAATGAGCAGTTCTTC. Residues: CASSLGGWFGDNEQFF. The variable domain in full, completed from reference TRBV7-3 and TRBJ2-1, reads GAGVSQTPSNKVTEKGKYVELRCDPISGHTALYWYRQSLGQGPEFLIYFQGTGAADDSGLPNDRFFAVRPEGSVSTLKIQRTERGDSAVYLCASSLGGWFGDNEQFFGPGTRLTVL.

The CDR3 reads CASSTEGRAYGYTF. The CDR3 DNA follows: TGTGCCAGCTCCACCGAGGGGCGCGCCTATGGCTACACCTTC. The chain uses TRBV18 and TRBJ1-2; D might be TRBD1 (5 bases). This CDR3 spans 14 amino acids. Germline values: CDR1 KGHSH, CDR2 LQKENI. V was pared by 6 bases and J by 4 bases, with 15 bases between.

This clone was seen only once. J is TRBJ2-3 and V is TRBV5-1; D is perhaps TRBD2 (5 bases). Trimming left V 0 bases short and J 2 bases short, with 13 bases between. The CDR3 totals 16 residues. The germline CDR1 and CDR2 sequences are SGHRS and YFSETQ. CDR3 residues: CASSLGGPPFTDTQYF. CDR3 bases: TGCGCCAGCAGCTTGGGAGGGCCCCCTTTCACAGATACGCAGTATTTT.

The chain couples TRBV11-2 to TRBJ1-2, with D perhaps matching TRBD1 (5 bases). This CDR3 contains 17 residues. Per germline, CDR1 SGHAT and CDR2 FQNNGV. The V gene lost 0 bases and the J gene lost 6 bases, with 20 bases spanning the gap. The DNA for the CDR3 is TGTGCCAGCAGCTTAGATCAAAGGGGCTATACTAGTAATGGCTACACCTTC. Amino acid sequence: CASSLDQRGYTSNGYTF.

This chain joins TRBV5-6 and TRBJ2-1; 8 nucleotides line up with TRBD2. V gave up 0 bases and J gave up 0 bases; unmatched junction bases: 5. The CDR3 has 17 amino acids. Per germline, CDR1 SGHDT and CDR2 YYEEEE. CDR3 sequence (DNA): TGTGCCAGCAGCTTGGAGCTAGCGGGTCCCTCCTACAATGAGCAGTTCTTC. Residues: CASSLELAGPSYNEQFF.

The V gene is TRBV7-2, the J gene TRBJ1-3; TRBD1 might be the D (6 bases). V was trimmed by 3 bases and J by 2 bases, leaving 11 bases between them. The germline V gene encodes CDR1 SGHTA and CDR2 FQGNSA. This CDR3 has 15 amino acids. The CDR3 DNA reads TGTGCCAGCAGCTTTACGGGGGCGGCTGGAAACACCATATATTTT. Protein: CASSFTGAAGNTIYF. Filled out from reference TRBV7-2 and TRBJ1-3, the complete variable domain reads GAGVSQSPSNKVTEKGKDVELRCDPISGHTALYWYRQSLGQGLEFLIYFQGNSAPDKSGLPSDRFSAERTGGSVSTLTIQRTQQEDSAVYLCASSFTGAAGNTIYFGEGSWLTVV.

The chain couples TRBV13 to TRBJ2-3; the D is unclear. The CDR3 extends over 14 amino acids. CDR1 is PRHDT, CDR2 FYEKMQ, per germline (reference sequence). Deletions cut 0 bases from V and 3 bases from J, with 7 bases between. The CDR3 spells CASSLGGTTDTQYF. The CDR3 DNA reads as TGTGCCAGCAGCTTAGGGGGCACGACAGATACGCAGTATTTT.

The rearrangement links TRBV5-1 to TRBJ1-1; D remains ambiguous. Trimming stripped 0 bases from V and 1 base from J, with 10 bases between. CDR3 length equals 15 residues. Looked up from germline, CDR1 is SGHRS and CDR2 is YFSETQ. CDR3 coding DNA: TGCGCCAGCAGCTTGGAGTTACAAGGGAACACTGAAGCTTTCTTT. Its protein product is CASSLELQGNTEAFF. The variable domain in full, with the rest retrieved from reference TRBV5-1 and TRBJ1-1, is KAGVTQTPRYLIKTRGQQVTLSCSPISGHRSVSWYQQTPGQGLQFLFEYFSETQRNKGNFPGRFSGRQFSNSRSEMNVSTLELGDSALYLCASSLELQGNTEAFFGQGTRLTVV.

The chain couples TRBV6-6 to TRBJ2-2; no firm D call. The V gene lost 6 bases and the J gene lost 5 bases, with 7 bases spanning the gap. CDR3 length equals 12 residues. Germline loops: CDR1 MNHNY, CDR2 SVGAGI (reference sequence). The CDR3 loop reads CASRLATGELFF. CDR3 bases: TGTGCCAGCAGATTAGCTACCGGGGAGCTGTTTTTT.

The chain is built from TRBV2 and TRBJ2-7, with 10 bases aligning to TRBD1. Trimming took 6 bases from V and 4 from J; bases not matched to a gene: 3. Looked up from germline, CDR1 is SNHLY and CDR2 is FYNNEI. The CDR3 contains 13 residues. CDR3 DNA sequence: TGTGCCAGCAGGGGGGACAGGGGTTACGAGCAGTACTTC. Translating it yields CASRGDRGYEQYF.

V gene TRBV2 combines with J gene TRBJ1-5; a possible D gene is TRBD1 (5 bases). The length of the CDR3 is 14 residues. Trimming removed 5 bases at V and 0 bases at J, with 8 bases between. Germline-derived CDR1 and CDR2 are SNHLY and FYNNEI. CDR3 bases: TGTGCCAGCAGTCCGGACACTAGCAATCAGCCCCAGCATTTT. This sequence encodes CASSPDTSNQPQHF.

The V call is TRBV5-5, the J call TRBJ2-3, with 11 bases aligning to TRBD2. V gave up 2 bases and J gave up 2 bases; unmatched junction bases: 7. Per germline, CDR1 SGHKS and CDR2 YYEKEE (reference sequence). This CDR3 comprises 17 residues. The CDR3 is CASSFPSGGPLTDTQYF. CDR3 nucleotides: TGTGCCAGCAGCTTTCCTAGCGGGGGGCCACTCACAGATACGCAGTATTTT. The variable domain in full, completed from reference TRBV5-5 and TRBJ2-3, reads DAGVTQSPTHLIKTRGQQVTLRCSPISGHKSVSWYQQVLGQGPQFIFQYYEKEERGRGNFPDRFSARQFPNYSSELNVNALLLGDSALYLCASSFPSGGPLTDTQYFGPGTRLTVL.